This T cell receptor (beta chain) stems from a study of shared clonotypes between healthy human individuals (dated by TCRdb to the early 2020s). Context from the whole study: The cohort included three men and a couple of women between 18 and 49 years of age. For each donor, CD4 naive and CD4 memory were each run on three plates, CD8 naive on two plates, and CD8 memory on one plate. The study deeply sequenced blood TCR repertoires of five healthy adults to estimate repertoire size and the extent of clonotype sharing between individuals. Different laboratories and diverse techniques were used to prepare libraries and sequence TCR repertoires, to increase sequencing depth and limit assay-specific biases. Leukapheresis yielded between about 0.8 and 8.9 billion PBMCs per donor. General conclusions and limits of the study: Sampling was restricted to blood, and TCR repertoires in tissue are likely to differ from TCR repertoires in blood. Pairwise subsampling led to the expectation that sequencing depth would affect the degree of clonotype sharing among donors. Estimated clonotype richness was generally larger for naive than for memory subsets. Sharing across a handful of donors was observed for approximately 5% of naive CD4, over 3% of naive CD8, about 2.5% of memory CD4, and 0.4% of memory CD8 clonotypes. The genetic and exposure-history diversity represented was limited by the small number of donors. Even with the large sequencing depth, rarefaction of the sorted-subset datasets indicated that sequencing was incomplete. Compared with non-shared clonotypes, clonotypes shared by all four sorted-subset donors had higher generation probabilities.

The germline V gene (reference sequence) yields SEHNR for CDR1 and FQNEAQ for CDR2. The cysteine opens and the phenylalanine closes a CDR3 of 14 amino acids. The kept DNA is CDR3 alone, 42 bases in frame from the first base. V is pared back by 1 base and J by 9 bases, with 10 bases lying between the germline termini. Healthy HIV-negative adults with no recently reported acute infections or vaccinations were included as donors. All donors were Caucasian adults living in Nashville, Tennessee, USA. Magnetic negative selection was used to enrich CD4+ T cells, after which naive cells were positively selected on CD45RA and the negative fraction became the memory subset. Blood was obtained by leukapheresis, after which PBMCs were separated by Ficoll-Histopaque density gradient centrifugation and cryopreserved in liquid nitrogen vapor phase. Purity and quantity of every magnetically sorted T cell population were checked by analytical flow cytometry. From each sorted fraction, genomic DNA was isolated and quantified by UV absorbance on a Nanodrop 2000c.

TCR CDR3 regions were amplified from genomic DNA by multiplex PCR using the deep immunoSEQ assay. For each cell subset, the extracted genomic DNA was distributed evenly across all wells of several immunoSEQ 96-well plates, and each plate served as one replicate. For sorted subsets, each replicate PCR was loaded with about 0.2 ug genomic DNA, equivalent to 25,000 to 35,000 T cell genomes. Purified libraries were quantified with a Qubit 3.0 fluorometer, sized on a Bioanalyzer 2100, and re-quantified with the KAPA Library Quantification kit. Each immunoSEQ 96-well plate was sequenced on its own single-read 150-cycle Illumina NextSeq 550 flow cell. The authors processed their data as follows. Because the immunoSEQ output included only junctional sequences and no quality scores, the filtering could not be the same as the filtering used for full-length reads. To assign V/J genes and CDR3, sequences were annotated against IMGT germline references using PyIR, a Python wrapper for IgBLAST v1.9. Reads with weak V/J assignments (E-value above 1e-6), missing CDR3, stop codons, out-of-frame junctions, or ambiguous translated residues were removed. V3J clonotypes were defined as sequences sharing the same inferred V gene, J gene, and CDR3 amino acid sequence. The percentage overlap between two repertoires was calculated by dividing the number of shared unique clonotypes by the size of the smaller repertoire. Richness of each repertoire was evaluated using RTK rarefaction, the Chao1 estimator, and Recon v2.1 estimates of unobserved clonotypes. OLGA was used to compute generation probabilities for all TCRbeta clonotypes that the gDNA method yielded from four donors. The immuneACCESS repertoire file appears here via TCRdb, limited to in-frame rearrangements. These files lack a portion of the clones; in checked studies, under half of the deficit traces to unresolved V genes, and the cause of the others is not known. From that table come the V and J calls and clone size; the DNA was used to work out D and trimming. For this sample the table gives about 1 million clones, of which around 74% were detected only once. Approximately 1.3% of the sample is in the top ten clones.

For this clone: The specificity of this receptor is unknown. No base qualities exist here, and no much larger clone lies one base off it.

In this chain, TRBV7-9 is recombined with TRBJ1-6, with the D gene too uncertain to name. Sequenced sample: memory CD4+ T cells sorted from blood. The cell subset or site tag for this specimen amounts to: CD45RA-negative fraction. This receptor was identified in a man between 18 and 35 years old in good health. The CDR3 region reads CASSLEGFSSPLHF. The sequenced DNA: TGTGCCAGCAGCTTAGAAGGGTTTAGTTCACCCCTCCACTTT. Extended through the reference TRBV7-9 and TRBJ1-6 proteins, this CDR3 yields the full variable domain: DTGVSQNPRHKITKRGQNVTFRCDPISEHNRLYWYRQTLGQGPEFLTYFQNEAQLEKSRLLSDRFSAERPKGSFSTLEIQRTEQGDSAMYLCASSLEGFSSPLHFGNGTRLTVT.